The clone carrying this TCR beta chain was counted ten times or more. The sample comes from a study of CD8 T cells in ankylosing spondylitis. From germline, CDR1 is MNHEY and CDR2 SMNVEV (reference sequence). The length of the CDR3 is 13 residues. V lost 1 base to trimming and J lost 5 bases; unmatched junction nucleotides: 1. TCRdb passed the 5' RACE reads through MiXCR, listing each CDR3 protein once. This table has roughly 200,000 distinct CDR3 sequences, roughly 13% appearing once. J is TRBJ2-5 and V is TRBV27; TRBD1 aligns across 7 bases. Sequencing used blood, either unsorted or a sorted T cell fraction (not recorded which). The source of this sequence is a male donor with ankylosing spondylitis or in good health (not recorded which). The CDR3 DNA reads as TGTGCCAGCAGTTTATTACAGGGGGAGACCCAGTACTTC. Protein sequence: CASSLLQGETQYF.